The 5 T cell receptor beta chains listed next were all sequenced from one sample in a study of T cells in Graves' hyperthyroidism and ophthalmopathy (dated by TCRdb to the late 2010s). The library was built by means of multiplex PCR. The data were produced on an Illumina HiSeq 2000. Amplification of TCR beta CDR3 regions was carried out from RNA transcripts. A first-round RT-PCR of the TCR CDR3 used the HTBI primer set with the Qiagen OneStep RT-PCR kit. TCRdb reran the public reads through fastp at Q25 and MiXCR, keeping productive beta chains. Here each entry gathers all rows of one CDR3 protein and keeps the most common genes and DNA. Across this sample there are 480,000 or so distinct CDR3 sequences, with approximately 49% seen only once. The ten top clones hold about two fifths of the sample. The material sequenced was peripheral blood or thyroid tissue (not recorded which). Receptors originate from an adult woman with Graves' disease, either hyperthyroidism or ophthalmopathy (not recorded which).

The chain employs TRBV25-1 and TRBJ1-4; TRBD1 is a possible D gene (6 bases). CDR1 is MGHDK and CDR2 is SYGVNS in the germline V gene. The CDR3 length is 15 residues. Trimming left V 6 bases short and J 4 bases short, with 15 bases between. In DNA, the CDR3 is TGTGCCAGCAGCTTCGGGACACTCGATAATGAAAAACTGTTTTTT. It translates to CASSFGTLDNEKLFF.

This clonotype was seen once. V is TRBV7-2 and J is TRBJ1-2; 9 bases are a match to TRBD1. The CDR3 runs 19 residues. Trimming at V came to 0 bases and at J to 6 bases, leaving 17 bases not matched to a gene. Looked up from germline, CDR1 is SGHTA and CDR2 is FQGNSA. CDR3 residues: CASSLASFPGRQGEDGYTF. The CDR3 DNA reads TGTGCCAGCAGCTTAGCCTCTTTTCCCGGTCGACAGGGGGAGGATGGCTACACCTTC.

The rearrangement uses TRBV29-1 and TRBJ2-5; D is unresolved. Per the germline V gene, CDR1 is SQVTM and CDR2 is ANQGSEA. This CDR3 comprises 11 residues. The V end was cut by 1 base, the J end by 9 bases, with 9 bases between. CDR3 sequence: CSVEGGIAQYF. Here the CDR3 DNA reads TGCAGCGTTGAAGGGGGTATTGCCCAGTACTTC.

The V call is TRBV9, the J call TRBJ2-2; 8 positions agree with TRBD2. Losses at the gene ends were 4 bases for V and 3 bases for J; bases not matched to a gene: 5. CDR1 is SGDLS and CDR2 is YYNGEE in the germline V gene. CDR3 length equals 15 residues. CDR3 nucleotides: TGTGCCAGCAGCACCCGGGGGGGGCACACCGGGGAGCTGTTTTTT. Translated: CASSTRGGHTGELFF. The variable domain in full, with the rest retrieved from reference TRBV9 and TRBJ2-2, is DSGVTQTPKHLITATGQRVTLRCSPRSGDLSVYWYQQSLDQGLQFLIQYYNGEERAKGNILERFSAQQFPDLHSELNLSSLELGDSALYFCASSTRGGHTGELFFGEGSRLTVL.

As for this clonotype: At one end, the junction sequence differs from germline, possibly due to a read error. The chain carries TRBV10-3 and TRBJ2-2; D perhaps matches TRBD2 (5 bases). The CDR3 sequence is 15 residues long. The germline V gene encodes CDR1 ENHRY and CDR2 SYGVKD. The CDR3 nucleotides are TGTGTCATCAGTCTCGGCGGAGGAGACACCGAGGAGCTGTTTTTT. Amino acid sequence: CVISLGGGDTEELFF.